This T cell receptor (beta chain) was recovered during a study of spatial heterogeneity in lung cancer. Study-level background: On average, each unique TCR and UMI combination appeared more than ten times in raw reads.

Germline V lookup: CDR1 KGHSH, CDR2 LQKENI. Trimming pared 0 bases from V and 3 bases from J, leaving 11 bases between. The CDR3 covers 15 residues. Unique molecular identifiers, one per molecule, were present on every TCR cDNA molecule. Each CDR3 protein is one row after TCRdb ran MiXCR on the 5' RACE reads. The sample consists of approximately 50,000 distinct CDR3 sequences, roughly 7% of them appearing once. Time point indicated: blood at routine non-recurrence follow-up after resection. Unsorted whole RNA samples from tumor, nontumor lung or frozen PBMC were sequenced. Points from the study as a whole: Ubiquitous expanded tumor TCRs appeared in blood more at resection than follow-up.

This clonotype was recorded at least ten times. The target antigen is unknown. The chain recombines TRBV18 with TRBJ2-5; D not certain. The sequenced sample was PBMCs, obtained at follow-up. This clonotype was sampled from a female donor with early-stage non-small cell lung cancer. The DNA for the CDR3 is TGTGCCAGCTCACCACCGAATCCCCTAGAAGAGACCCAGTACTTC. Residues: CASSPPNPLEETQYF. The full variable domain, its missing parts supplied by reference TRBV18 and TRBJ2-5, is NAGVMQNPRHLVRRRGQEARLRCSPMKGHSHVYWYRQLPEEGLKFMVYLQKENIIDESGMPKERFSAEFPKEGPSILRIQQVVRGDSAAYFCASSPPNPLEETQYFGPGTRLLVL.